Below, 14 T cell receptor beta chains from the same sample are listed, as sequenced in a study of blood T cell repertoires in COVID-19. TCRdb's copy holds only in-frame clones and misses some; the assay was immunoSEQ multiplex PCR. Here the sample spans approximately 300,000 clones, around 89% being singletons. Material for sequencing was peripheral blood. The receptor source for this set is a woman between 40 and 50 years old with acute or convalescent COVID-19.

The chain has TRBV5-4 and TRBJ2-1, with a weak D call TRBD2 (8 bases). This CDR3 has 15 amino acids. The V gene lost 7 bases and the J gene lost 0 bases, with 14 bases spanning the gap. The germline CDR1 and CDR2 sequences are SGHNT and YYREEE (reference sequence). The DNA of the CDR3 is TGTGCCAGCCCGGGAGGGGACAGCTCCTACAATGAGCAGTTCTTC. This gives the protein CASPGGDSSYNEQFF.

The chain is built from TRBV3-1 (or the pseudogene TRBV3-2) and TRBJ1-1; 7 bases fit TRBD1. This CDR3 is built from 13 residues. The V and J ends lost 4 bases and 7 bases, in that order; junction bases with no gene match: 6. The germline CDR1 and CDR2 sequences are LGHDT and YNNKEL (reference sequence). In nucleotides, the CDR3 is TGTGCCAGCAGCCGACAGGGTGTAGGTGAAGCTTTCTTT. Its translation: CASSRQGVGEAFF.

The J gene is TRBJ2-1, the V gene TRBV27; 14 bases fit TRBD2. The CDR3 is 17 amino acids. CDR1 is MNHEY, CDR2 SMNVEV, per germline (reference sequence). The V segment lost 5 bases and the J segment 12 bases; nucleotides outside the gene matches: 15. DNA of the CDR3: TGTGCCAGCAGTCCCTACCCCGGACTAGCGGGGGGACATAGGCAGTTCTTC. This sequence encodes CASSPYPGLAGGHRQFF.

The V and J genes are TRBV19 and TRBJ1-6; no clear D. Germline assignment: CDR1 LNHDA and CDR2 SQIVND (reference sequence). The CDR3 extends over 16 amino acids. V was shortened by 3 bases and J by 3 bases, with 12 bases between the two germline ends. CDR3 bases: TGTGCCAGTAGTATGCGGGTTTCGGGCTATAATTCACCCCTCCACTTT. As protein: CASSMRVSGYNSPLHF.

The chain carries TRBV5-1 and TRBJ2-1; possible D gene TRBD2, 6 bases. The V and J ends lost 2 bases and 5 bases respectively, with 14 bases between them. CDR1 SGHRS and CDR2 YFSETQ come from the germline V gene. CDR3 length equals 15 residues. CDR3 loop: CASSLSGELDNEQFF. The CDR3 nucleotides read TGCGCCAGCAGCTTATCGGGGGAACTGGACAATGAGCAGTTCTTC.

The CDR3 loop reads CASSQQGAIGANVLTF. CDR3 DNA sequence: TGTGCCAGCTCACAGCAGGGGGCTATTGGGGCCAACGTCCTGACTTTC. The chain employs TRBV18 and TRBJ2-6, with 8 bases that match TRBD1. The CDR3 has 16 residues. V trimming: 4 bases; J trimming: 3 bases; junction bases outside the gene matches: 5. CDR1 and CDR2 from the germline V gene are KGHSH and LQKENI.

About this clone: This CDR3 fails to terminate in the conserved phenylalanine or tryptophan, so it likely reflects a read error. The DNA is omitted, as the CDR3 cannot be located on it reliably, and the CDR3 follows TCRdb's listing. CDR3 residues: CARRRAGIQA. This sequence joins TRBV7-6 and TRBJ2-7; the D segment call TRBD2 is taken from the table without a DNA check. Ends included, the CDR3 has 10 residues. Germline lookup yields CDR1 SGHVS and CDR2 FNYEAQ.

The chain couples TRBV3-1 (or the pseudogene TRBV3-2) to TRBJ2-3, with 7 bases aligning to TRBD2. From germline, CDR1 is LGHDT and CDR2 YNNKEL (reference sequence). V shed 0 bases and J 3 bases; nucleotides not matched to a gene: 6. This CDR3 has 16 amino acids. DNA for the CDR3: TGTGCCAGCAGCCAAGAATCGCTAGCGGAGACAGATACGCAGTATTTT. Its protein is CASSQESLAETDTQYF.

This chain connects TRBV7-2 to TRBJ2-5; a weak D match, TRBD1 (5 bases). CDR3 length equals 13 residues. Germline CDR1 SGHTA, CDR2 FQGNSA. The ends were cut back, 4 bases at V and 3 bases at J, with 9 bases in the middle. The CDR3 nucleotides read TGTGCCAGCAGCTCCCAACAGGAAGAGACCCAGTACTTC. Its protein product is CASSSQQEETQYF.

J is TRBJ1-5 and V is TRBV7-2; possibly TRBD1 for D (5 bases). CDR3 length: 17 residues. Germline CDR1 and CDR2: SGHTA and FQGNSA. V lost 7 bases, J lost 0 bases, and 19 bases lay in between. The CDR3 spells CASTLHPTGVSNQPQHF. In DNA, the CDR3 is TGTGCCAGCACCCTTCACCCAACGGGGGTTAGCAATCAGCCCCAGCATTTT.

This chain connects TRBV5-5 to TRBJ1-1; D might be TRBD1 (6 bases). Looked up from germline, CDR1 is SGHKS and CDR2 is YYEKEE (reference sequence). Trimming shortened V by 3 bases and J by 1 base, and 10 bases separated the two germline ends. This CDR3 is built from 14 residues. CDR3 nucleotides: TGTGCCAGCAGCTCCCTACAGGGGAACACTGAAGCTTTCTTT. Translated, it gives CASSSLQGNTEAFF.

The chain couples TRBV19 to TRBJ1-1, with 8 nucleotides matching TRBD1. This CDR3 is 15 amino acids long. Germline V gives CDR1 LNHDA, CDR2 SQIVND (reference sequence). Trimming at V came to 5 bases and at J to 1 base, leaving 6 bases not matched to a gene. CDR3 in DNA: TGTGCCAGTAGTTCAGGGGGCGTTGGGAACACTGAAGCTTTCTTT. This encodes CASSSGGVGNTEAFF.

This clone was detected only a few times. The V call is TRBV7-9, the J call TRBJ1-1; D unresolved. CDR1 and CDR2 from the germline V gene are SEHNR and FQNEAQ (reference sequence). The CDR3 sequence is 10 residues long. Deletions cut 2 bases from V and 7 bases from J, with 2 bases between. The chain's CDR3 is CASSLLEAFF. In DNA, the CDR3 is TGTGCCAGCAGCTTACTTGAAGCTTTCTTT.

The gene calls are TRBV19 and TRBJ1-1; 7 bases are shared with TRBD1. The CDR3 sequence is 14 residues long. V lost 4 bases, J lost 3 bases, and 5 bases stayed unmatched. Germline CDR1 and CDR2: LNHDA and SQIVND (reference sequence). The CDR3 DNA follows: TGTGCCAGTAGTACAACACAGGGGTACACTGAAGCTTTCTTT. It is translated as CASSTTQGYTEAFF.